This T cell receptor (beta chain) was identified during a study of cytomegalovirus exposure and HLA in healthy donors. Study summary: Unique TCR beta sequences numbering approximately 120 million came from 190 million or so T cells in an earlier analysis.

On this clone itself: What it binds is not known.

Whole-study findings and limits: Later analysis showed most CMV-associated TCR beta chains appearing HLA-restricted. A few of the chains that were CMV-associated were confirmed in vitro to be specific for CMV antigens.

The germline CDR1 and CDR2 sequences are ENHRY and SYGVKD. V lost 5 bases, J lost 4 bases, and 6 bases stayed unmatched. This CDR3 contains 16 residues. The primer mix had 60 Vbeta and 13 Jbeta primers. Some clones are missing from TCRdb's copy, which holds only in-frame ones; the method was immunoSEQ multiplex PCR. The data contain fewer than 150,000 clones, around three quarters of them singletons. Sequenced sample: PBMCs. The TCR comes from a woman between 40 and 55 years old in good health and CMV-seropositive. The gene calls are TRBV10-3 and TRBJ2-1; 12 positions match TRBD2. The CDR3 is CAISSLLAGGYNEQFF. Written as DNA, the CDR3 is TGTGCCATCAGTTCATTACTAGCGGGGGGATACAATGAGCAGTTCTTC.